Described below is a single T cell receptor (beta chain) sequence and its context. This sample was included in a study of T cell responses to AZD1222 COVID-19 vaccine. Timing groups of about 4 and about 12 weeks for second doses were pooled. J gave up 4 bases and V 4 bases, and 2 bases lay outside the gene matches. Germline-derived CDR1 and CDR2 are GTSNPN and SVGIG (reference sequence). This CDR3 has 12 residues. Sequencing used immunoSEQ multiplex PCR; TCRdb keeps in-frame clones, though not all of them. The sample comprises approximately 100,000 clones, about 87% of which are singletons, and 10% rests with the top ten.

This sequence was found in an adult who received the AZD1222 COVID-19 vaccine. The chain is built from TRBV30 and TRBJ2-7; 9 bases are shared with TRBD2. The input for sequencing was peripheral blood, taken 28 days after the second AZD1222 dose. The CDR3 spells CAWTSGNYEQYF. In DNA, the CDR3 is TGTGCCTGGACTAGCGGGAATTACGAGCAGTACTTC.